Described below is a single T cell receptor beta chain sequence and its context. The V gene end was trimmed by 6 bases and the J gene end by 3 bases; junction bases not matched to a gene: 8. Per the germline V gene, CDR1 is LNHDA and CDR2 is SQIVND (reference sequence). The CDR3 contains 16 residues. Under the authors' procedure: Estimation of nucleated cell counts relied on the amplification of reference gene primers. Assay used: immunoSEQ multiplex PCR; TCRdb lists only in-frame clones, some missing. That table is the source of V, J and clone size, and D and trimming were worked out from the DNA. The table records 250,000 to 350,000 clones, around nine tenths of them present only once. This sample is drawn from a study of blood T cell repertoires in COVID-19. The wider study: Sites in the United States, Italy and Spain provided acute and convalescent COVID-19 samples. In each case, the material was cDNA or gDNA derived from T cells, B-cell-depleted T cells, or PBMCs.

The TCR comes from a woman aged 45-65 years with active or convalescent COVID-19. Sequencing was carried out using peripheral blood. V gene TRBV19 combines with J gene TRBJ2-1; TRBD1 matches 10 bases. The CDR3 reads CASSIPRDRGYNEQFF. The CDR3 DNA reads TGTGCCAGTAGCATACCCCGGGACAGGGGCTACAATGAGCAGTTCTTC.